The sequence of this TCR beta chain was determined in a study of identical twins (dated by TCRdb to the mid-2010s). Notes on the research overall: To test whether fetal clonotypes persist, this study deep-sequenced TCR alpha and beta repertoires from monozygotic twins, from unrelated adults of various ages, and from cord blood. To rule out contamination, replicate twin experiments were performed at different times with different library preparation protocols.

Study-wide conclusions, independent of this receptor: Excess twin sharing in beta out-of-frame sequences was weaker because fewer shared sequences lowered the signal-to-noise ratio. Because the same donors could not be followed over many years, the conclusions relied on cross-sectional statistical analysis. Recombination models systematically underestimated out-of-frame TCR alpha sharing in monozygotic twins but agreed with sharing between unrelated individuals. Fewer insertions were carried by abundant cord blood beta clonotypes, a similar but weaker trend appeared in young adult naive repertoires, and no such trend appeared in memory repertoires. Invariant T cells such as MAIT and iNKT could partly confound zero-insertion analyses, although diverse VJ usage argued against such confounding for most clonotypes. Compared with coincidental sharing between unrelated individuals, out-of-frame TCR alpha sequences shared between twins showed an excess of sequences with low generation probability.

All donors were healthy Caucasians. Three pairs of female monozygotic twins, all aged about 18 to 30 years, were included in the twin cohort. Peripheral blood mononuclear cells were used as the source from which RNA for TCR libraries was isolated. A note on this clonotype: Its specific antigen is unknown. The sample holds no much larger clone one base away, and base qualities are not on file.

Including the terminal cysteine and phenylalanine, the CDR3 comprises 14 residues. Only CDR3 DNA remains: 42 bases, in frame from the first base. Looking up the germline V gene yields CDR1 SQVTM and CDR2 ANQGSEA. The junction carries 13 bases between V and J, which are trimmed by 4 bases and 0 bases respectively. Receptors were amplified or captured by 5' RACE. The instrument given in TCRdb is Illumina HiSeq 2000. A universal primer binding site was introduced by template switching, and a unique molecular identifier was present in the final cDNA, enabling accurate counting of TCR cDNA molecules. Specific primers in the conserved constant-segment region were used to synthesize first-strand cDNA for the TCR alpha and beta chains. To control for contamination, every cDNA library carried two barcodes: a SMART-Mk sample barcode plus Illumina barcodes. Two successive PCR steps introduced TruSeq adapter sequences along with Illumina sample barcodes. Sequencing of the TCR alpha and beta cDNA libraries was done on the Illumina HiSeq platform using custom primers. On the authors' methods: Raw reads were processed with MiGEC to extract unique molecular identifiers, and MiXCR was used to determine CDR3 positions. For each individual, recombination models were inferred using an EM algorithm with the repgenHMM and IGoR tools. Shared clonotypes were analyzed with the tcR package in R, and sharing was normalized by the product of cloneset sizes. To study raw recombination without the effects of thymic and clonal selection, out-of-frame nonproductive sequences were analyzed. The public sequencing data were trimmed at Q25 with fastp and processed into clonotypes with MiXCR by TCRdb, which kept only in-frame beta chains. Every entry covers one CDR3 protein and lists the most common genes and DNA from its rows. These V and J calls rely on TCRdb rather than the paper's analysis. The sample table contains approximately 590,000 distinct CDR3 sequences; only one count was recorded for 9% to 10% of them. 2.5% to 3% of the sample lies in the top ten.

The sample also formed part of further work on yellow fever vaccine responses in identical twins. Reported in the second study: According to the authors, in identical twins the way T cells responded to vaccination appeared partly convergent and partly personalized. In the study, vaccine-responding T cell clones were precisely tracked in identical twins.

Sequenced sample: PBMCs. In this chain, TRBV29-1 is recombined with TRBJ2-7, with an unclear D gene assignment. The clonotype originates from a woman aged 18-30 years in good health. The DNA reads as follows: TGCAGCGTTGGGGCTGGAAGGAGCTCCTACGAGCAGTACTTC. Translated, this gives CSVGAGRSSYEQYF.